The 2 T cell receptor beta chains below were found in one sample sequenced in a study of blood T cell repertoires in COVID-19. Repertoires were generated with immunoSEQ multiplex PCR, while TCRdb's copy carries only in-frame clones and drops some. Of about 44,000 clones listed, over 80% are singletons. The specimen was peripheral blood. The receptors were gathered from a woman aged 40 to 55 with acute or convalescent COVID-19.

A single count supports this clone. V usage is TRBV5-1 and J usage is TRBJ1-6, with 8 bases aligning to TRBD1. V lost 0 bases to trimming and J lost 13 bases; unmatched junction nucleotides: 6. This CDR3 contains 14 residues. The germline V gene encodes CDR1 SGHRS and CDR2 YFSETQ. In nucleotides, the CDR3 is TGCGCCAGCAGCTTGGGACAGGGGAACCTTCCCCTCCACTTT. It translates to CASSLGQGNLPLHF.

This chain joins TRBV4-1 and TRBJ1-3; 9 nucleotides align to TRBD1. CDR1 MGHRA and CDR2 YSYEKL come from the germline V gene. This CDR3 has 15 amino acids. J was trimmed by 3 bases and V by 3 bases; bases with no gene match: 3. The CDR3 DNA reads as TGCGCCAGCAGCCACGGGACAGGGAGTGGAAACACCATATATTTT. Translation: CASSHGTGSGNTIYF.